The 16 T cell receptor beta chains presented below share a single source sample, sequenced in a study of shared clonotypes between healthy human individuals. Generated by immunoSEQ multiplex PCR, the TCRdb table keeps only in-frame clones and is missing some. The data contain about 1.5 million clones, more than 95% of them seen just once; the ten biggest clones take up 1% to 1.5%. Source material: naive CD4+ T cells sorted from blood. Subset indicated: CD45RA+ positively selected. These receptors all stem from a man aged 25-45 years in good health.

The chain uses TRBV5-4 and TRBJ1-1; D perhaps matches TRBD1 (5 bases). This CDR3 comprises 14 residues. Germline lookup yields CDR1 SGHNT and CDR2 YYREEE (reference sequence). Trimming pared 0 bases from V and 4 bases from J, leaving 10 bases between. DNA for the CDR3: TGTGCCAGCAGCTTGGGCGGGGCGAGCACTGAAGCTTTCTTT. This gives the protein CASSLGGASTEAFF.

The chain couples TRBV2 to TRBJ2-7; the match to TRBD2 covers 13 bases. The germline CDR1 and CDR2 sequences are SNHLY and FYNNEI. V trimming: 6 bases; J trimming: 9 bases; junction bases outside the gene matches: 8. The CDR3 contains 14 residues. The chain's CDR3 is CASRLGLAGMAQYF. The DNA for the CDR3 is TGTGCCAGCAGGCTGGGACTAGCGGGGATGGCGCAGTACTTC.

The V and J genes are TRBV11-3 and TRBJ1-2, with D uncertain. This CDR3 is 14 amino acids long. V was shortened by 0 bases and J by 4 bases, with 9 bases between the two germline ends. Germline CDR1 reads SGHNT; CDR2 reads YENEEA. CDR3 nucleotide sequence: TGTGCCAGCAGCTTAGATCCAACGGGCTATGGCTACACCTTC. This translates into CASSLDPTGYGYTF.

V usage is TRBV7-2 and J usage is TRBJ1-2, with unresolved D. CDR1 is SGHTA and CDR2 is FQGNSA in the germline V gene. This CDR3 is built from 16 residues. V lost 5 bases and J lost 2, with 18 bases in between. CDR3 residues: CASSERPAGGNYGYTF. CDR3 nucleotides: TGTGCCAGCAGCGAAAGACCCGCGGGCGGGAACTATGGCTACACCTTC.

The rearrangement links TRBV6-5 to TRBJ2-1; no reliable D call. Germline CDR1 reads MNHEY; CDR2 reads SVGAGI. V was shortened by 6 bases and J by 0 bases, with 6 bases between the two germline ends. This CDR3 region has 13 residues. CDR3 in amino acids: CASSRNSYNEQFF. The CDR3 nucleotides read TGTGCCAGCAGCAGGAACTCCTACAATGAGCAGTTCTTC.

The V gene is TRBV28, the J gene TRBJ1-5; 9 bases fit TRBD1. Trimming at V came to 4 bases and at J to 9 bases, leaving 7 bases not matched to a gene. Germline V gene sequence: CDR1 MDHEN, CDR2 SYDVKM. The CDR3 runs to 14 residues. The CDR3 is CASSSGTGSVPQHF. Written as DNA, the CDR3 is TGTGCCAGCAGTTCCGGGACAGGGTCTGTGCCCCAGCATTTT.

This clone was observed a single time. The chain uses TRBV28 and TRBJ2-1; 7 nucleotides agree with TRBD2. CDR1 and CDR2 (germline): MDHEN, SYDVKM. V was pared by 2 bases and J by 3 bases, with 4 bases of the junction left unmatched. There are 15 residues in the CDR3. The CDR3 region is CASSLTSAVYNEQFF. CDR3 nucleotide sequence: TGTGCCAGCAGTTTAACTAGCGCGGTCTACAATGAGCAGTTCTTC.

The chain employs TRBV6-6 and TRBJ2-7; D perhaps matches TRBD2 (6 bases). V lost 6 bases, J lost 1 base, and 16 bases lay in between. Germline V CDR1 and CDR2: MNHNY, SVGAGI (reference sequence). CDR3 length: 15 amino acids. The CDR3 spells CASSIRDSQSYEQYF. The CDR3 DNA reads TGTGCCAGCAGCATCCGGGACTCCCAATCCTACGAGCAGTACTTC.

The chain is built from TRBV4-1 and TRBJ2-3; D is perhaps TRBD1 (5 bases). Trimming stripped 8 bases from V and 2 bases from J, with 17 bases between. The CDR3 has 15 amino acids. Germline values: CDR1 MGHRA, CDR2 YSYEKL. CDR3: CASVPGGQITDTQYF. CDR3 in DNA: TGCGCCAGCGTTCCGGGCGGACAAATCACAGATACGCAGTATTTT.

V is TRBV18 and J is TRBJ2-3; the D is unclear. Germline CDR1 reads KGHSH; CDR2 reads LQKENI. The length of the CDR3 is 15 residues. V was cut by 2 bases and J by 1 base, with 10 bases left in between. This CDR3 is CASSPAQVRTDTQYF. For the CDR3, the DNA is TGTGCCAGCTCACCAGCCCAGGTCCGCACAGATACGCAGTATTTT.

The V call is TRBV7-2, the J call TRBJ2-7; TRBD1 matches at 8 bases. With V trimmed by 5 bases and J by 1 base, 7 bases remained unmatched. Looked up from germline, CDR1 is SGHTA and CDR2 is FQGNSA. The CDR3 contains 15 residues. CDR3 coding DNA: TGTGCCAGCAGCCTCCGGACAGGGCCATCCTACGAGCAGTACTTC. This codes for CASSLRTGPSYEQYF.

The V gene is TRBV19, the J gene TRBJ1-2; D might be TRBD1 (5 bases). V lost 3 bases and J lost 4, with 12 bases in between. Germline V gives CDR1 LNHDA, CDR2 SQIVND (reference sequence). The CDR3 sequence is 14 residues long. CDR3 sequence (DNA): TGTGCCAGTAGTATCTTAGGGGACTTCTATGGCTACACCTTC. This gives the protein CASSILGDFYGYTF.

This clone appeared a single time. This rearrangement joins TRBV29-1 to TRBJ2-7, with D possibly matching TRBD2 (8 bases). The CDR3 loop spans 13 amino acids. V was trimmed by 4 bases and J by 4 bases, leaving 14 bases between them. Germline CDR1 SQVTM, CDR2 ANQGSEA. As DNA, the CDR3 is TGCAGCGTTGTAGGGGGCGGGAGGTACGAGCAGTACTTC. It codes for CSVVGGGRYEQYF.

The chain combines TRBV10-1 with TRBJ2-7, with TRBD1 matching over 7 bases. Germline-derived CDR1 and CDR2 are WNHNN and SYGVQD (reference sequence). The CDR3 length is 15 residues. The ends lost 2 bases at V and 4 bases at J; junction bases unmatched: 8. The CDR3 loop is CASSEEGAPVYEQYF. The CDR3 DNA sequence: TGCGCCAGCAGTGAGGAGGGGGCCCCAGTTTACGAGCAGTACTTC.

V usage is TRBV7-9 and J usage is TRBJ1-1; D gene ambiguous. From germline, CDR1 is SEHNR and CDR2 FQNEAQ (reference sequence). The CDR3 is 16 residues long. Trimming stripped 8 bases from V and 0 bases from J, with 19 bases between. This chain's CDR3 is CASPRPGGQVNTEAFF. CDR3 bases: TGTGCCAGCCCAAGGCCGGGTGGTCAGGTGAACACTGAAGCTTTCTTT. Using reference TRBV7-9 and TRBJ1-1 for the parts outside the CDR3, the full variable domain is DTGVSQNPRHKITKRGQNVTFRCDPISEHNRLYWYRQTLGQGPEFLTYFQNEAQLEKSRLLSDRFSAERPKGSFSTLEIQRTEQGDSAMYLCASPRPGGQVNTEAFFGQGTRLTVV.

V usage is TRBV7-9 and J usage is TRBJ2-7, with D uncertain. This CDR3 spans 15 amino acids. Between the trimmed V and J ends, which lost 5 bases and 0 bases, there was a span of 14 bases. Germline CDR1 SEHNR, CDR2 FQNEAQ (reference sequence). CDR3 amino acids: CASSKSAVSSYEQYF. CDR3 bases: TGTGCCAGCAGCAAATCGGCAGTAAGCTCCTACGAGCAGTACTTC.